This T cell receptor beta chain was identified in a study of Tregs in tolerant kidney transplant recipients (dated by TCRdb to between 2018 and 2021). General notes on the study: The study used TCRbeta sequencing to identify donor-specific regulatory T cells before combined kidney and bone marrow transplantation, then tracked those cells after transplant. TCRbeta repertoire sequencing was used in a few healthy controls to compare several ways of expanding Tregs specific for an allogeneic donor.

Thawed PBMCs were FACS-sorted into unstimulated Tregs (CD4+CD25+CD127-), CD4+ non-Tregs (CD4+CD25-), CD4 cells and CD8 cells. Blood from healthy controls was obtained either from healthy volunteers or as purchased buffy coats. Healthy control blood was processed to PBMCs by Ficoll density gradient and cryopreserved, and patient PBMCs were collected before and after transplant. For TCRbeta CDR3 sequencing, genomic DNA was extracted from sorted cells using the QIAGEN DNeasy Blood and Tissue Kit. High-throughput TCRbeta CDR3 sequencing was carried out commercially through immunoSEQ, with PCR amplification with bias correction and internal controls included. The paper's data handling went like this. Unique productive TCRbeta sequences were defined by CDR3 nucleotide sequence when primers matched and otherwise by CDR3 amino acid sequence together with Vbeta and Jbeta genes. To correct for sorting error, sequences found in more than one sorted population at a frequency ratio of 2:1 or less were discarded, and the remaining shared sequences were assigned to the population with the higher frequency. Donor-reactive sequences were defined as at least 5-fold expanded in CFSE-low cells versus unstimulated cells, with frequency of at least 0.01% in CFSE-low cells. Repertoire divergence was quantified by Jensen-Shannon divergence using the top 100 TCRbeta sequences ranked by frequency. When a sample had multiple sequencing runs, each run was corrected for sorting error separately and the runs were then pooled. Not all clones reach the TCRdb copy of this immuneACCESS table, which keeps in-frame sequences only. Checked studies attribute under half of the gap to unresolved V genes and leave the rest unexplained. V and J calls and clone size come straight from that table; D and trimming were deduced from the DNA. For this sample the table gives roughly 250,000 clones, of which around 82% were detected only once. The top ten hold about 0.68% of the sample.

The full study reports these points: Biological reproducibility was not directly addressed, though technical replication error appeared minimal. Because the study included only a small number of patients, the results must be confirmed in larger populations and under other immunosuppression protocols. Expanding Tregs with activated donor B cells appeared to identify the most biologically relevant and donor-specific TCRbeta repertoire.

The cysteine opens and the phenylalanine closes a CDR3 of 13 amino acids. The DNA shown is the 39-base CDR3, in frame from base 1. CDR1 and CDR2 were assigned from the germline V gene as SGHDT and YYEEEE. A distance of 14 bases separates the germline ends of V and J, which lose 4 bases and 7 bases respectively. About this clone: It lacks a known antigen. One base away there is no much larger clone; base qualities are not given.

Sequenced material: CD4+ T cells from blood. The rearranged chain carries TRBV5-6 and TRBJ1-1; no D gene call is confident. The receptor was isolated from a human donor in good health. The DNA is TGTGCCAGCAGCCCGTGGCCTCTCGATGAAGCTTTCTTT. This encodes CASSPWPLDEAFF.